The 8 T cell receptor beta chains in this list originate from one sample, sequenced in a study of cytomegalovirus exposure and HLA in healthy donors. Libraries were prepared by immunoSEQ multiplex PCR; TCRdb keeps only in-frame clonotypes and omits some of them. This table holds about 160,000 clones, 95% to 97% found once. Material: PBMCs. The source is a young woman in good health and CMV-seronegative.

The chain is built from TRBV4-1 and TRBJ1-1, with 7 bases matching TRBD1. CDR3 size: 15 residues. Trimming removed 5 bases from V and 5 bases from J; junction bases left unmatched: 11. Germline V gene data show CDR1 as MGHRA and CDR2 as YSYEKL. The CDR3 sequence: CASSTTGPRRTEAFF. CDR3 coding DNA: TGCGCCAGCAGCACGACAGGGCCCCGAAGGACTGAAGCTTTCTTT.

This clone has only one observation. The chain employs TRBV11-2 and TRBJ2-7; D not certain. The length of the CDR3 is 16 residues. V lost 3 bases and J 0 bases, leaving 15 bases between the germline ends. Germline CDR1 SGHAT, CDR2 FQNNGV. In DNA form, the CDR3 reads TGTGCCAGCAGCTTCGAGACTGCGAGAGGCTCCTACGAGCAGTACTTC. Amino acid sequence: CASSFETARGSYEQYF.

J is TRBJ2-5 and V is TRBV7-8, with 9 bases lining up with TRBD2. Germline V gene data show CDR1 as SGHVS and CDR2 as FQNEAQ. The CDR3 runs to 14 residues. V lost 2 bases, J lost 3 bases, and 1 base stayed unmatched. Written as DNA, the CDR3 is TGTGCCAGCAGCTTACCTAGCGGGGAAGAGACCCAGTACTTC. It encodes CASSLPSGEETQYF.

V usage is TRBV6-1 and J usage is TRBJ1-5, with a possible D match to TRBD1 (6 bases). The CDR3 totals 15 residues. Germline V gene sequence: CDR1 MNHNS, CDR2 SASEGT. V was shortened by 5 bases and J by 5 bases, with 16 bases between the two germline ends. For the CDR3, the DNA is TGTGCCAGCAGTAGACGATCACAGGGTGATCAGCCCCAGCATTTT. Its translation is CASSRRSQGDQPQHF.

V gene TRBV7-2 combines with J gene TRBJ2-7; D uncertain. The CDR3 has 15 residues. The V end lost 5 bases, the J end lost 0 bases, and 14 bases lay between the germline ends. Germline V gene sequence: CDR1 SGHTA, CDR2 FQGNSA. The CDR3 spells CASSRGIAVSYEQYF. The DNA of the CDR3 is TGTGCCAGCAGCAGAGGTATTGCGGTCTCCTACGAGCAGTACTTC.

The chain is built from TRBV12-5 and TRBJ2-5; TRBD1 agrees at 8 bases. The CDR3 loop spans 13 amino acids. Germline V lookup: CDR1 LGHNT, CDR2 FRNRAP. Unmatched junction bases numbered 2, after V lost 6 bases and J lost 2 bases. The CDR3 sequence is CASGGQVQETQYF. DNA for the CDR3: TGTGCTAGTGGGGGACAGGTACAAGAGACCCAGTACTTC.

The chain has TRBV7-2 and TRBJ2-7, with D perhaps matching TRBD2 (5 bases). Between the trimmed V and J ends, which lost 5 bases and 6 bases, there was a span of 14 bases. The CDR3 runs 13 residues. Germline V gene data show CDR1 as SGHTA and CDR2 as FQGNSA. The CDR3 nucleotides read TGTGCCAGCAGCCCCGGCCCGGGGTCCGAGCAGTACTTC. Protein product: CASSPGPGSEQYF.

The V call is TRBV6-1, the J call TRBJ1-2; weak D call: TRBD1 (6 bases). Trimming stripped 5 bases from V and 2 bases from J, with 12 bases between. The germline CDR1 and CDR2 sequences are MNHNS and SASEGT. The CDR3 consists of 14 residues. In nucleotides, the CDR3 is TGTGCCAGCAGTCCCGGGACACAGAACTATGGCTACACCTTC. It encodes CASSPGTQNYGYTF.